Each of the 22 T cell receptor beta chains below was sequenced from the same sample in a study of OX40 agonist ivuxolimab in advanced cancers. The repertoire was sequenced with immunoSEQ multiplex PCR; TCRdb's copy has only in-frame clones and lacks some. The table records approximately 48,000 clones, about 83% of them present only once. The material was CD4+ or CD8+ T cells sorted from blood, obtained in a trial of the OX40 agonist ivuxolimab. These TCRs come from an adult with an advanced solid tumor such as melanoma, head and neck, liver or kidney cancer.

The chain employs TRBV6-6 and TRBJ2-1; 7 bases agree with TRBD2. The CDR3 extends over 13 amino acids. CDR1 and CDR2 (germline): MNHNY, SVGAGI (reference sequence). V lost 5 bases to trimming and J lost 4 bases; unmatched junction nucleotides: 2. Here the CDR3 reads CASSTGLYNEQFF. The CDR3 DNA reads TGTGCCAGCAGTACGGGACTATACAATGAGCAGTTCTTC.

The rearrangement links TRBV4-3 to TRBJ2-4, with a weak D call TRBD1 (5 bases). V was cut by 0 bases and J by 0 bases, with 12 bases left in between. Per germline, CDR1 LGHNA and CDR2 YSLEER. CDR3 length: 17 residues. CDR3 protein: CASSQEMGPSAKNIQYF. CDR3 bases: TGCGCCAGCAGCCAAGAGATGGGGCCTTCAGCCAAAAACATTCAGTACTTC.

This clone came up once. This chain links TRBV10-1 with TRBJ2-7, with D possibly matching TRBD2 (6 bases). The CDR3 loop spans 20 amino acids. Trimming took 0 bases from V and 0 from J, leaving 24 bases between them. Per the germline V gene, CDR1 is WNHNN and CDR2 is SYGVQD (reference sequence). The CDR3 DNA reads TGCGCCAGCAGTGAGTCAAGGCCGAAGTGGAGGGGATCCCTCTCCTACGAGCAGTACTTC. It yields the protein CASSESRPKWRGSLSYEQYF.

The rearrangement joins TRBV19 to TRBJ2-7; 10 nucleotides align to TRBD1. Unmatched junction bases numbered 15, after V lost 5 bases and J lost 2 bases. The CDR3 runs 18 residues. Per the germline V gene, CDR1 is LNHDA and CDR2 is SQIVND (reference sequence). The CDR3 here is CASSLWDRGRPTPYEQYF. In nucleotides, the CDR3 is TGTGCCAGTAGTCTATGGGACAGGGGACGTCCGACACCCTACGAGCAGTACTTC. Variable domain in full (rest from reference TRBV19 and TRBJ2-7): DGGITQSPKYLFRKEGQNVTLSCEQNLNHDAMYWYRQDPGQGLRLIYYSQIVNDFQKGDIAEGYSVSREKKESFPLTVTSAQKNPTAFYLCASSLWDRGRPTPYEQYFGPGTRLTVT.

The V gene is TRBV6-1, the J gene TRBJ1-5; D is unclear. V was pared by 3 bases and J by 13 bases, with 7 bases between. Germline CDR1 reads MNHNS; CDR2 reads SASEGT. CDR3 length: 10 residues. CDR3 DNA sequence: TGTGCCAGCAGTGATCCTGGACAGCATTTT. Translated, it gives CASSDPGQHF.

This CDR3 is CASSQRQGQYF. CDR3 bases: TGTGCCAGCAGTCAAAGACAGGGGCAGTACTTC. This chain uses TRBV6-5 with TRBJ2-7; 7 positions agree with TRBD1. The CDR3 runs 11 residues. Germline CDR1 is MNHEY and CDR2 is SVGAGI. V lost 5 bases and J lost 9; bases outside the gene matches: 4.

The V call is TRBV5-8, the J call TRBJ2-7; D gene unclear. Germline V gene data show CDR1 as SGHTS and CDR2 as YDEGEE. Trimming took 2 bases from V and 0 from J, leaving 9 bases between them. This CDR3 region has 14 residues. CDR3 protein: CASSFLANSYEQYF. As DNA, the CDR3 is TGTGCCAGCAGCTTTCTGGCCAACTCCTACGAGCAGTACTTC.

This clone was observed once. The rearrangement joins TRBV7-9 to TRBJ2-7; no clear D gene. The CDR3 loop spans 14 amino acids. The germline gives CDR1 SEHNR, CDR2 FQNEAQ (reference sequence). V was pared by 3 bases and J by 2 bases, with 11 bases between. The CDR3 region is CASSFSGRPYEQYF. CDR3 nucleotides: TGTGCCAGCAGCTTTTCAGGCCGGCCCTACGAGCAGTACTTC. Full variable domain (missing parts from reference TRBV7-9 and TRBJ2-7): DTGVSQNPRHKITKRGQNVTFRCDPISEHNRLYWYRQTLGQGPEFLTYFQNEAQLEKSRLLSDRFSAERPKGSFSTLEIQRTEQGDSAMYLCASSFSGRPYEQYFGPGTRLTVT.

The chain carries TRBV7-9 and TRBJ1-5; 11 bases agree with TRBD1. This CDR3 has 16 amino acids. The germline gives CDR1 SEHNR, CDR2 FQNEAQ (reference sequence). Trimming at V came to 1 base and at J to 7 bases, leaving 6 bases not matched to a gene. Here the CDR3 DNA reads TGTGCCAGCAGCTTAGAGGGGGACAGGGGGATCCAGCCCCAGCATTTT. Protein product: CASSLEGDRGIQPQHF.

CDR3 region: CASTKLVGGSYEQYF. CDR3 nucleotide sequence: TGTGCCAGCACCAAGCTCGTGGGAGGTTCCTACGAGCAGTACTTC. V usage is TRBV6-1 and J usage is TRBJ2-7; tentatively, D is TRBD2 (6 bases). The CDR3 has 15 amino acids. V was cut by 7 bases and J by 1 base, with 17 bases left in between. Germline CDR1 reads MNHNS; CDR2 reads SASEGT.

V gene TRBV11-2 combines with J gene TRBJ1-2; tentative D call: TRBD1 (6 bases). V lost 2 bases and J 0 bases, leaving 22 bases between the germline ends. Germline V gene sequence: CDR1 SGHAT, CDR2 FQNNGV. This CDR3 is built from 19 residues. The CDR3 nucleotides are TGTGCCAGCAGCTTAACGGGGGCGCCGACCCCTAGGACTAACTATGGCTACACCTTC. This translates into CASSLTGAPTPRTNYGYTF.

J is TRBJ2-7 and V is TRBV4-3; 8 nucleotides match TRBD1. V was pared by 1 base and J by 1 base, with 3 bases of the junction left unmatched. The germline CDR1 and CDR2 sequences are LGHNA and YSLEER. The CDR3 consists of 15 residues. The CDR3 DNA reads as TGCGCCAGCAGCCAAGGAGACAGGGGATCCTACGAGCAGTACTTC. Protein product: CASSQGDRGSYEQYF.

This clone has a single count. The chain has TRBV19 and TRBJ1-3, with D possibly matching TRBD1 (5 bases). This CDR3 is 13 amino acids long. Trimming stripped 3 bases from V and 2 bases from J, with 5 bases between. Germline-derived CDR1 and CDR2 are LNHDA and SQIVND (reference sequence). The CDR3 here is CASSMGPGNTIYF. In nucleotides, the CDR3 is TGTGCCAGTAGTATGGGACCTGGAAACACCATATATTTT.

This chain uses TRBV7-3 with TRBJ2-1, with D perhaps matching TRBD2 (6 bases). The CDR3 contains 15 residues. CDR1 and CDR2 (germline): SGHTA, FQGTGA. V shed 2 bases and J shed 5 bases, with 13 bases lying between them. The DNA of the CDR3 is TGTGCCAGCAGCTTAGGAGGGCTGGCCGACAATGAGCAGTTCTTC. It translates to CASSLGGLADNEQFF. The full variable domain, its missing parts supplied by reference TRBV7-3 and TRBJ2-1, is GAGVSQTPSNKVTEKGKYVELRCDPISGHTALYWYRQSLGQGPEFLIYFQGTGAADDSGLPNDRFFAVRPEGSVSTLKIQRTERGDSAVYLCASSLGGLADNEQFFGPGTRLTVL.

In this sample, this clone turned up a few times. The chain is built from TRBV6-4 and TRBJ2-3; D gene unclear. The ends were cut back, 0 bases at V and 3 bases at J, with 4 bases in the middle. Germline V gene lookup returns CDR1 MRHNA and CDR2 SNTAGT. The CDR3 covers 13 residues. The CDR3 sequence: CASSDSTTDTQYF. As DNA, the CDR3 is TGTGCCAGCAGTGACTCGACAACAGATACGCAGTATTTT.

This sequence joins TRBV30 and TRBJ2-7; D possibly corresponds to TRBD2 (5 bases). The V gene lost 0 bases and the J gene lost 1 base, with 13 bases spanning the gap. The CDR3 consists of 15 residues. Germline CDR1 GTSNPN, CDR2 SVGIG (reference sequence). The DNA for the CDR3 is TGTGCCTGGAGTGTCGGGAATACCCCTTCCTACGAGCAGTACTTC. It yields the protein CAWSVGNTPSYEQYF.

CDR3 protein: CASAWGSGRTEQFF. The CDR3 region has the DNA TGTGCCAGCGCGTGGGGTAGCGGGAGAACTGAGCAGTTCTTC. The chain recombines TRBV19 with TRBJ2-1; TRBD2 aligns across 9 bases. The CDR3 extends over 14 amino acids. Trimming at V came to 9 bases and at J to 9 bases, leaving 12 bases not matched to a gene. Germline CDR1 is LNHDA and CDR2 is SQIVND (reference sequence).

This chain uses TRBV6-1 with TRBJ2-2; no firm D call. CDR1 MNHNS and CDR2 SASEGT come from the germline V gene. The CDR3 is 11 residues long. The V and J ends lost 3 bases and 6 bases respectively, with 2 bases between them. The DNA for the CDR3 is TGTGCCAGCAGTGAGGCCGGGGAGCTGTTTTTT. This translates into CASSEAGELFF.

The chain carries TRBV7-3 and TRBJ2-3; 8 bases agree with TRBD1. There are 18 residues in the CDR3. J lost 3 bases, V lost 0 bases, and 11 bases had no gene match. From germline, CDR1 is SGHTA and CDR2 FQGTGA. CDR3 DNA sequence: TGTGCCAGCAGCTTAACGAAGGGAGCAGGGGGCGAAACAGATACGCAGTATTTT. Translation gives CASSLTKGAGGETDTQYF.

Here the CDR3 DNA reads TGTGCCAGCAGCTTGGCGTACGAGCAGTACTTC. As protein: CASSLAYEQYF. The chain recombines TRBV5-5 with TRBJ2-7; D gene ambiguous. The germline CDR1 and CDR2 sequences are SGHKS and YYEKEE (reference sequence). CDR3 length: 11 amino acids. V lost 0 bases and J 4 bases, leaving 2 bases between the germline ends.

This clone was counted a few times. Other DNA sequences in the sample encode the same CDR3. The rearrangement links TRBV15 to TRBJ1-1, with D perhaps matching TRBD1 (5 bases). The CDR3 extends over 14 amino acids. Germline V lookup: CDR1 LNHNV, CDR2 YYDKDF (reference sequence). Deletions cut 3 bases from V and 5 bases from J, with 13 bases between. CDR3 amino acids: CATSRDIRDTEAFF. In DNA, the CDR3 is TGTGCCACCAGCAGGGACATTCGAGATACTGAAGCTTTCTTT. Full variable domain (remainder filled in from reference TRBV15 and TRBJ1-1): DAMVIQNPRYQVTQFGKPVTLSCSQTLNHNVMYWYQQKSSQAPKLLFHYYDKDFNNEADTPDNFQSRRPNTSFCFLDIRSPGLGDTAMYLCATSRDIRDTEAFFGQGTRLTVV.

V gene TRBV5-1 combines with J gene TRBJ1-4, with D unclear. Germline CDR1 and CDR2: SGHRS and YFSETQ. Trimming shortened V by 1 base and J by 7 bases, and 11 bases separated the two germline ends. This CDR3 has 14 residues. In nucleotides, the CDR3 is TGCGCCAGCAGCTTGCCGAGGGCGGTTGAAAAACTGTTTTTT. Its translation: CASSLPRAVEKLFF.